This T cell receptor beta chain was captured by sequencing in a study of high-grade serous ovarian cancer treatment subgroups. The method was immunoSEQ multiplex PCR; TCRdb's version includes in-frame clones alone and lacks a portion of them. The table has about 18,000 clones, around 80% seen once. This clone was recorded a few times. The CDR3 sequence is 15 residues long. J gave up 6 bases and V 6 bases, and 6 bases lay outside the gene matches. Per germline, CDR1 LNHDA and CDR2 SQIVND (reference sequence). Tumor samples were obtained before definitive surgery or chemotherapy. The chain couples TRBV19 to TRBJ1-5; 12 positions agree with TRBD1. This clonotype originated in a human donor with high-grade serous ovarian cancer. The specimen was tumor tissue. Written as DNA, the CDR3 is TGTGCCAGTAGGAGGGGACAGGGGGCTGGTCAGCCCCAGCATTTT. Its translation: CASRRGQGAGQPQHF. Complete variable domain (other parts from reference TRBV19 and TRBJ1-5): DGGITQSPKYLFRKEGQNVTLSCEQNLNHDAMYWYRQDPGQGLRLIYYSQIVNDFQKGDIAEGYSVSREKKESFPLTVTSAQKNPTAFYLCASRRGQGAGQPQHFGDGTRLSIL.